This T cell receptor (beta chain) was profiled in a study of blood T cell repertoires in COVID-19 (dated by TCRdb to 2020 to 2022). In terms of the full investigation: Samples covering the acute and convalescent phases of COVID-19 were provided by collaborators in the United States, Italy and Spain. The material from the prospective study consisted of cDNA or gDNA derived from T cells, B-cell-depleted T cells, or PBMCs. The dataset comprised deeply sampled blood TCRbeta repertoires from subjects exposed to, actively infected with, or recovered from COVID-19. A freely available public database, intended as a resource for researchers studying the immune response to SARS-CoV-2, is where the repertoires were released. Samples were obtained from the ongoing ImmuneRACE study (first 160 participants) and from approximately 1,200 subjects provided by 6 global collaborators. The sample metadata nearly always contained a de-identified subject ID, COVID-19 status, age in years and sex. Where available, HLA class I and class II types were taken from metadata supplied by the sample provider and were not determined by assay-based typing.

TCRbeta CDR3 regions were amplified from genomic DNA using the immunoSEQ Assay, a bias-controlled multiplex PCR. The paper's processing steps were these. Within the assay, amplification of reference gene primers was used to estimate how many nucleated cells each sample contained. To quantify the absolute abundance of each unique TCRbeta CDR3 rearrangement, sequence reads were collapsed and filtered. For each sample, productive Simpson clonality was calculated as the square root of Simpson's diversity index across productive rearrangements. What TCRdb holds here is the immuneACCESS table cut down to in-frame rearrangements. Part of the clones is not present; checked against another copy, under half of the missing clones reflect an unresolved V gene, and the others are unexplained. From that table come the V and J calls and clone size; the DNA was used to work out D and trimming. Counted in this sample were 130,000 to 150,000 clones; roughly 80% of them appeared once. Of the sample, approximately 10% falls within the top ten clones.

Participants in the prospective study were enrolled through a virtual design, were aged about 18 to 100 years, and lived in roughly 25 United States geographic areas. To assign participants to cohorts, the prospective study relied on clinical history that participants themselves reported in a screening survey and a study questionnaire. For ImmuneRACE Cohort 3, a participant was defined as recovered based on two consecutive negative NP/OP PCR tests, clearance by a healthcare professional, or resolution of symptoms. Each participant in the prospective study had whole blood, serum and a nasopharyngeal or oropharyngeal swab collected by mobile phlebotomists. Participants in the prospective study had the option to provide additional blood draws and questionnaires over an approximately 2-month period. Blood samples from the prospective study were shipped frozen or at room temperature prior to DNA extraction.

Concerning this clone: The specificity of this receptor is unknown. No per-base quality is available; no much larger clone lies one base away.

General study outcomes and caveats: How much clinical and demographic metadata was included differed by source and by participant, and the metadata was provided uncurated.

The source material was PBMCs or T cells enriched from blood (not recorded which). The sequence came from a man aged 45-65 years who had recovered from COVID-19.

The bases read TGTGCCACCCGGGACAGCTCCTATAATTCACCCCTCCACTTT. Its translation is CATRDSSYNSPLHF. The chain was built from TRBV19 and TRBJ1-6; 7 junctional bases match TRBD1. Ends trimmed: V by 10 bases, J by 0 bases; bases unmatched to a gene: 3. From the germline V gene (reference sequence), CDR1 is LNHDA and CDR2 is SQIVND. The CDR3 goes from the cysteine to the phenylalanine over 14 residues. Solely the CDR3 DNA is kept, with 42 bases framed from the first base.